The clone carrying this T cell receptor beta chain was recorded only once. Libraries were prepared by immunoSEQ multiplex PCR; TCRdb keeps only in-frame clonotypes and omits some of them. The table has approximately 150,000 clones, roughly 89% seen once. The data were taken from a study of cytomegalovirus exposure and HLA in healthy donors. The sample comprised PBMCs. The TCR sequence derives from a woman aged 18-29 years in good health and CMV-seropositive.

CDR3 amino acids: CASSVDQGANDSPLHF. The CDR3 DNA is TGTGCCAGCAGCGTAGACCAGGGGGCGAACGATTCACCCCTCCACTTT. The chain combines TRBV9 with TRBJ1-6; 8 bases match TRBD1. V was pared by 0 bases and J by 8 bases, with 7 bases of the junction left unmatched. This CDR3 is 16 amino acids long. Germline V gives CDR1 SGDLS, CDR2 YYNGEE.